The clone carrying this TCR beta chain was seen a handful of times. Its antigen is undetermined. Trimming cost V 4 bases and J 5 bases, with 24 bases left between them. Germline V gene data show CDR1 as GTSNPN and CDR2 as SVGIG (reference sequence). The CDR3 contains 16 residues. Expressed TCRB transcripts got sequenced, as all isolated RNA was reverse transcribed. Produced via immunoSEQ multiplex PCR; TCRdb's table is partial and in-frame only. The table has hundreds of thousands of clones, about 30% seen once. This specimen comes from a study of beta chain features in type 1 diabetes. Study at large: Investigators examined around 98 million sorted cells across all samples.

Findings of the study overall: A possible short-template PCR bias applies equally to patients and controls. In all four CD4+ subsets, TCRB CDR3 length was significantly, moderately reduced in type 1 diabetes.

Averaging about 0.12 L, one heparinised blood draw came from each individual donor. The sample taken for sequencing was naive CD4+ T cells from blood. The sequence was collected from a man in his late teens or twenties in good health. The rearrangement joins TRBV30 to TRBJ2-7; D not resolved. The CDR3 region is CAWTPPLDAVLDEQYF. CDR3 DNA sequence: TGTGCCTGGACCCCGCCCCTGGACGCCGTCCTCGACGAGCAGTACTTC.